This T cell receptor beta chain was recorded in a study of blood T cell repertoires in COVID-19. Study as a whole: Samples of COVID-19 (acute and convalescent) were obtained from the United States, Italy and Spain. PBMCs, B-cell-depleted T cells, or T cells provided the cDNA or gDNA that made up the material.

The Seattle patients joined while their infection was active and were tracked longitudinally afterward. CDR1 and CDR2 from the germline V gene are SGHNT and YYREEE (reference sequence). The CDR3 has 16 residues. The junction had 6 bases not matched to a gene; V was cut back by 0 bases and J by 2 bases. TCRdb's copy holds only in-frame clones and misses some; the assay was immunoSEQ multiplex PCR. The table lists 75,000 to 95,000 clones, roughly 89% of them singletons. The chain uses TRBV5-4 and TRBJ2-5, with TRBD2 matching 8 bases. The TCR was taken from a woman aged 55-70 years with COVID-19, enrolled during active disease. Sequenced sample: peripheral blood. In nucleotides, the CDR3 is TGTGCCAGCAGCTTGGCCCCGGCGGGGGGACAAGAGACCCAGTACTTC. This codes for CASSLAPAGGQETQYF.